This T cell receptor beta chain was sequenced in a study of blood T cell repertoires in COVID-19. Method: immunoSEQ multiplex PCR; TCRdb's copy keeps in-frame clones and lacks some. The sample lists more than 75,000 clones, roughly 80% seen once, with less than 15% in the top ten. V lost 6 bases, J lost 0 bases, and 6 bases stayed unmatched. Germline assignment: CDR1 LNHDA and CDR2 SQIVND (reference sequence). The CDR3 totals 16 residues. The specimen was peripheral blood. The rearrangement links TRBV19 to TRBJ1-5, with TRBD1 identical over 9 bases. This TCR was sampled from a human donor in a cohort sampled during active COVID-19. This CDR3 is CASSRTGELSNQPQHF. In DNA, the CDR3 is TGTGCCAGTAGCCGGACAGGGGAACTTAGCAATCAGCCCCAGCATTTT.